This TCR beta chain was observed in a study of graft-versus-host responses after intestinal transplantation. Study overall: Each recipient received anti-thymocyte globulin induction, then tacrolimus and steroids for around 3 years.

Study results and caveats: Some patients had graft-donor T cell macrochimerism. In their allografts, the ratios of graft-versus-host to host-versus-graft T cell clones were high. Recipient bone marrow held GvH clones, some seen earlier in ileum or blood.

Clones were sequenced by immunoSEQ multiplex PCR, and TCRdb holds only the in-frame ones, with some missing. The sample has around 90,000 clones; just under 95% are singletons. On this clone: Antigen unknown.

With 6 bases removed from V and 4 bases from J, the gap between germline ends came to 6 bases. This CDR3 spans 12 amino acids. Germline V lookup: CDR1 SGHTA, CDR2 FQGNSA. The source was unstimulated CD8+ T cells sorted from spleen or lymph node cells, collected before transplant. The sequence came from a human donor who was the organ donor for an intestinal transplant. The rearrangement joins TRBV7-2 to TRBJ2-2; D is uncertain. The CDR3 sequence is CASSLSTGELFF. The CDR3 DNA sequence: TGTGCCAGCAGTCTTAGCACCGGGGAGCTGTTTTTT. The whole variable domain, remainder taken from reference TRBV7-2 and TRBJ2-2, is GAGVSQSPSNKVTEKGKDVELRCDPISGHTALYWYRQSLGQGLEFLIYFQGNSAPDKSGLPSDRFSAERTGGSVSTLTIQRTQQEDSAVYLCASSLSTGELFFGEGSRLTVL.